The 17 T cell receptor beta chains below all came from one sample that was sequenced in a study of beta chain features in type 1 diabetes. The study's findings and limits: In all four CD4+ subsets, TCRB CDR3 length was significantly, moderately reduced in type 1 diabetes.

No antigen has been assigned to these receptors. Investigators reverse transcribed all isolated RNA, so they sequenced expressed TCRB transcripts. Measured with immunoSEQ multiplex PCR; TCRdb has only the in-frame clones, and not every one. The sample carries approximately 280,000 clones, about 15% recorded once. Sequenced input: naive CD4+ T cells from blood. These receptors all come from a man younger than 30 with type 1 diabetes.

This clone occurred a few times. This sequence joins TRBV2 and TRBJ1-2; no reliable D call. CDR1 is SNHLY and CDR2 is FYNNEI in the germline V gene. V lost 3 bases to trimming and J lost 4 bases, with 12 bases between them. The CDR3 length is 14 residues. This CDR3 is CASSDVSPSYGYTF. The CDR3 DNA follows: TGTGCCAGCAGTGACGTATCTCCTAGCTATGGCTACACCTTC.

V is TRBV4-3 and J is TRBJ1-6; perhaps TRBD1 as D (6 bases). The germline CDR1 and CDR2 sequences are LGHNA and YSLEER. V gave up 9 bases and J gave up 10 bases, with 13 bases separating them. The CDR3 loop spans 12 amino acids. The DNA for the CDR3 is TGCGCCAGTCGGACAGAAAAATCACCCCTCCACTTT. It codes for CASRTEKSPLHF.

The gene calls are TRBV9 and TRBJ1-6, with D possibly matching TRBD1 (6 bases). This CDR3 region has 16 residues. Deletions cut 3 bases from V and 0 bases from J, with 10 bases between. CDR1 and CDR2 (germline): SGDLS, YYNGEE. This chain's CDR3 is CASSATGHSYNSPLHF. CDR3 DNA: TGTGCCAGCAGCGCGACAGGCCACTCCTATAATTCACCCCTCCACTTT. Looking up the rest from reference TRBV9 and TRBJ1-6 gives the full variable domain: DSGVTQTPKHLITATGQRVTLRCSPRSGDLSVYWYQQSLDQGLQFLIQYYNGEERAKGNILERFSAQQFPDLHSELNLSSLELGDSALYFCASSATGHSYNSPLHFGNGTRLTVT.

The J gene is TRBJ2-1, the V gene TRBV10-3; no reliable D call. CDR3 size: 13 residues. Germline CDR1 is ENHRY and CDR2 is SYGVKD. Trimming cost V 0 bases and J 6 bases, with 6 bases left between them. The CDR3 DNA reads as TGTGCCATCAGTGAGTCGACACCCAATGAGCAGTTCTTC. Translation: CAISESTPNEQFF.

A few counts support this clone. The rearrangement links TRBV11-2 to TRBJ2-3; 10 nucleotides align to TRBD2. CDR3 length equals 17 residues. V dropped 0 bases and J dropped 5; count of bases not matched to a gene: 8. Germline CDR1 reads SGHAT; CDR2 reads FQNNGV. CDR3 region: CASSLEASGGRGDTQYF. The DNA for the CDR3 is TGTGCCAGCAGCTTAGAGGCTAGCGGGGGCCGAGGAGATACGCAGTATTTT.

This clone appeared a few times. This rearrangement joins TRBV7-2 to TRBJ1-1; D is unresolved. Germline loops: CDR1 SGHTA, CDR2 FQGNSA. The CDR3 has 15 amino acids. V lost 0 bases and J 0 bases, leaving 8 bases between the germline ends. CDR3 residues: CASSLASQLNTEAFF. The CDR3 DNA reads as TGTGCCAGCAGCTTAGCGTCACAGCTGAACACTGAAGCTTTCTTT.

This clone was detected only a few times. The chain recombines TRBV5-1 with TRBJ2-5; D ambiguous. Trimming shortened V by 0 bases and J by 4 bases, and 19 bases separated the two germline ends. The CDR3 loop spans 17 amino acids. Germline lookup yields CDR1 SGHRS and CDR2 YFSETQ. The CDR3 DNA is TGCGCCAGCAGCTTGGATCCCCAGAAGGCGGTGGGAGAGACCCAGTACTTC. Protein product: CASSLDPQKAVGETQYF.

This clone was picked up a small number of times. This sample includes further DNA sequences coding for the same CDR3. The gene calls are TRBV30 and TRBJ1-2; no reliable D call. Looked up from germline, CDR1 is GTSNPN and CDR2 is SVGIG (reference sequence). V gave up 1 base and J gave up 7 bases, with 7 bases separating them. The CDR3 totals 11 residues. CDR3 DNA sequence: TGTGCCTGGAGTGGGGGAGGTGGCTACACCTTC. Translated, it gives CAWSGGGGYTF.

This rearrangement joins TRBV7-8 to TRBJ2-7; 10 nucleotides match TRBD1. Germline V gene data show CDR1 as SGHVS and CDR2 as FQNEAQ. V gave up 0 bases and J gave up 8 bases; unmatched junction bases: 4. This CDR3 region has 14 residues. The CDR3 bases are TGTGCCAGCAGCTTAGCGGGACAGGGGTTACAGCAGTACTTC. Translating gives CASSLAGQGLQQYF.

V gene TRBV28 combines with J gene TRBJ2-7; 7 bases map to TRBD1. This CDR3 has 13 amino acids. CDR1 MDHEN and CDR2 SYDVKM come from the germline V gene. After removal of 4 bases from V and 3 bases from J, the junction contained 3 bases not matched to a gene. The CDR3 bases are TGTGCCAGCAGTTGGGACAGAATCTACGAGCAGTACTTC. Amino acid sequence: CASSWDRIYEQYF.

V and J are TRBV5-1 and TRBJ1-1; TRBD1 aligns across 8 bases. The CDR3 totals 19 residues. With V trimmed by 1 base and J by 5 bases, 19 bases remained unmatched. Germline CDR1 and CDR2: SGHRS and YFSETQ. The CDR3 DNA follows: TGCGCCAGCAGCTTGTTCCTCCCGAAACAGGGGGGGCGGCGAACTGAAGCTTTCTTT. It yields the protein CASSLFLPKQGGRRTEAFF.

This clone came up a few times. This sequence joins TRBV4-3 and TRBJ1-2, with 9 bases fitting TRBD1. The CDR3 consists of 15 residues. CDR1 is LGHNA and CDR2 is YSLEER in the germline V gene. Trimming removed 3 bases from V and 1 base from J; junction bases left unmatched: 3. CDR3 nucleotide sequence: TGCGCCAGCAGCCAGAGACAGGGGGATAACTATGGCTACACCTTC. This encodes CASSQRQGDNYGYTF.

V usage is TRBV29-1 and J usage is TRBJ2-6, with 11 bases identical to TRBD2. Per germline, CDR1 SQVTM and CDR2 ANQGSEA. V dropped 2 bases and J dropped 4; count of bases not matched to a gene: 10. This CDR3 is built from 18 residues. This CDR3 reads CSVEFSGRAYTGANVLTF. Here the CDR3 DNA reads TGCAGCGTTGAATTTAGCGGGAGGGCCTACACCGGGGCCAACGTCCTGACTTTC.

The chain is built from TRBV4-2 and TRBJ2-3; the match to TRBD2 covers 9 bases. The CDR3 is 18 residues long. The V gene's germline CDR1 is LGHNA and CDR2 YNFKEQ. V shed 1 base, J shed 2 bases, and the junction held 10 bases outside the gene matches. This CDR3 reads CASSQASGLAPHTDTQYF. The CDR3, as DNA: TGTGCCAGCAGCCAAGCGTCGGGACTAGCCCCACACACAGATACGCAGTATTTT.

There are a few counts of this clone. The CDR3 bases are TGCAGCGTTACCAAACAGGGGAACACTGAAGCTTTCTTT. Protein sequence: CSVTKQGNTEAFF. The chain is built from TRBV29-1 and TRBJ1-1; maybe TRBD1 (6 bases). V was trimmed by 5 bases and J by 1 base, leaving 11 bases between them. The CDR3 has 13 residues. Germline-derived CDR1 and CDR2 are SQVTM and ANQGSEA.

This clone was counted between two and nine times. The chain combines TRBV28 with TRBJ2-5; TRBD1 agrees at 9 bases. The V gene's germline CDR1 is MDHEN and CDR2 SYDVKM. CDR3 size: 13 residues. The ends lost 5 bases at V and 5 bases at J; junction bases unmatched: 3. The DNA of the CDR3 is TGTGCCAGCAGTCCAACAGGGGGCGAGACCCAGTACTTC. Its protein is CASSPTGGETQYF.

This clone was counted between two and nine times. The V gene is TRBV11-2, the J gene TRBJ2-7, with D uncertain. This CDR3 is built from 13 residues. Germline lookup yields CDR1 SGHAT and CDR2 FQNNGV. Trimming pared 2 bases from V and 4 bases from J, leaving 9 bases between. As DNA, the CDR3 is TGTGCCAGCAGCTTAAGCTGGCGGTACGAGCAGTACTTC. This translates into CASSLSWRYEQYF. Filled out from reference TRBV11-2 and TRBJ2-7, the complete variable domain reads EAGVAQSPRYKIIEKRQSVAFWCNPISGHATLYWYQQILGQGPKLLIQFQNNGVVDDSQLPKDRFSAERLKGVDSTLKIQPAKLEDSAVYLCASSLSWRYEQYFGPGTRLTVT.